These 20 T cell receptor beta chains share one sample of origin, sequenced in a study of T cell changes during pregnancy in multiple sclerosis. The method was immunoSEQ multiplex PCR; TCRdb's version includes in-frame clones alone and lacks a portion of them. Among around 92,000 clones listed, around 93% were seen once. Sequenced here: peripheral blood, sampled in the third trimester of pregnancy. Every receptor here comes from a female donor with multiple sclerosis, enrolled in a pregnancy study.

V is TRBV2 and J is TRBJ2-3; tentative D call: TRBD2 (6 bases). Germline loops: CDR1 SNHLY, CDR2 FYNNEI. This CDR3 spans 14 amino acids. Trimming left V 3 bases short and J 4 bases short, with 11 bases between. The chain's CDR3 is CASSELANPDTQYF. In DNA, the CDR3 is TGTGCCAGCAGTGAGCTAGCGAACCCAGATACGCAGTATTTT.

The chain joins TRBV14 to TRBJ2-7; TRBD2 aligns across 7 bases. The CDR3 spans 15 residues. Germline CDR1 and CDR2: SGHDN and FVKESK. The J segment lost 6 bases and the V segment lost 0 bases, leaving 8 bases of the junction unmatched. The CDR3 nucleotides are TGTGCCAGCAGCCAAGAAAGGAACGGGGGGTCCGAGCAGTACTTC. Translated, it gives CASSQERNGGSEQYF.

The chain carries TRBV27 and TRBJ2-7; possible D gene TRBD1, 6 bases. This CDR3 is 15 amino acids long. The ends were cut back, 4 bases at V and 3 bases at J, with 16 bases in the middle. Germline values: CDR1 MNHEY, CDR2 SMNVEV (reference sequence). The CDR3 reads CASSSPGAPLYEQYF. The CDR3, as DNA: TGTGCCAGCAGTTCGCCAGGGGCTCCTCTCTACGAGCAGTACTTC.

This clone was detected once. The chain has TRBV4-2 and TRBJ2-3, with TRBD1 matching over 8 bases. The CDR3 length is 19 residues. V gave up 6 bases and J gave up 1 base; unmatched junction bases: 18. The germline CDR1 and CDR2 sequences are LGHNA and YNFKEQ. CDR3 coding DNA: TGTGCCAGCAGTCAAAGGTCGGGCAGGGGGCTGGGTGGCACAGATACGCAGTATTTT. Amino acid sequence: CASSQRSGRGLGGTDTQYF.

This chain links TRBV6-1 with TRBJ1-2; no reliable D call. The V end was cut by 4 bases, the J end by 7 bases, with 16 bases between. This CDR3 is 14 amino acids long. Germline V gene lookup returns CDR1 MNHNS and CDR2 SASEGT. CDR3 DNA: TGTGCCAGCAGTGGATTATTCGGGAAGGGTGGCTACACCTTC. Translating gives CASSGLFGKGGYTF.

The rearrangement links TRBV7-9 to TRBJ2-3; 14 nucleotides line up with TRBD2. The V gene's germline CDR1 is SEHNR and CDR2 FQNEAQ (reference sequence). Germline trimming cut 1 base from V and 1 base from J; bases unmatched to any gene: 1. The CDR3 consists of 17 residues. The CDR3 nucleotides read TGTGCCAGCAGCTTAGTGGGACTAGCGGGGGGCACAGATACGCAGTATTTT. It codes for CASSLVGLAGGTDTQYF.

This clone turned up a few times. The chain couples TRBV2 to TRBJ2-1; 9 bases line up with TRBD1. Looked up from germline, CDR1 is SNHLY and CDR2 is FYNNEI. V lost 8 bases to trimming and J lost 9 bases; unmatched junction nucleotides: 5. The CDR3 totals 12 residues. The CDR3 is CASGDRGTEQFF. CDR3 DNA sequence: TGTGCCAGCGGCGACAGGGGGACTGAGCAGTTCTTC.

J is TRBJ1-2 and V is TRBV5-4; D perhaps matches TRBD1 (5 bases). The CDR3 runs to 14 residues. Looked up from germline, CDR1 is SGHNT and CDR2 is YYREEE (reference sequence). Trimming removed 3 bases at V and 3 bases at J, with 12 bases between. The DNA of the CDR3 is TGTGCCAGCAGCTCCTTAGGGGAGGACTATGGCTACACCTTC. This encodes CASSSLGEDYGYTF.

The chain carries TRBV19 and TRBJ1-2; 8 positions agree with TRBD1. V shed 4 bases, J shed 0 bases, and the junction held 4 bases outside the gene matches. The CDR3 totals 15 residues. CDR1 is LNHDA, CDR2 SQIVND, per germline (reference sequence). The CDR3, as DNA: TGTGCCAGTAGTACCCAGGGGGCAGCTAACTATGGCTACACCTTC. Encoded protein: CASSTQGAANYGYTF.

This clone was found once. The chain joins TRBV10-3 to TRBJ1-2; 8 bases fit TRBD1. CDR3 size: 18 residues. Germline V gene sequence: CDR1 ENHRY, CDR2 SYGVKD. The V and J ends lost 6 bases and 8 bases, in that order; junction bases with no gene match: 23. In DNA, the CDR3 is TGTGCCATCAGCGCAAATCTCAGAGGCGGCAGGGGGCTTCAGGGCTACACCTTC. It encodes CAISANLRGGRGLQGYTF.

V and J are TRBV27 and TRBJ2-3, with 11 bases fitting TRBD2. V lost 5 bases, J lost 0 bases, and 4 bases stayed unmatched. Germline lookup yields CDR1 MNHEY and CDR2 SMNVEV (reference sequence). The CDR3 has 16 residues. CDR3 sequence (DNA): TGTGCCAGCAGTCTAGCGGGGGGAGAAAGCACAGATACGCAGTATTTT. Translated: CASSLAGGESTDTQYF.

J is TRBJ2-3 and V is TRBV27, with 10 bases lining up with TRBD2. In germline, CDR1 is MNHEY, CDR2 SMNVEV (reference sequence). Trimming at V came to 4 bases and at J to 0 bases, leaving 1 base not matched to a gene. This CDR3 has 15 residues. Here the CDR3 DNA reads TGTGCCAGCAGTTCTAGCGGGAGCAGCACAGATACGCAGTATTTT. This sequence encodes CASSSSGSSTDTQYF.

This chain links TRBV19 with TRBJ1-4; 8 nucleotides match TRBD1. Germline V gene lookup returns CDR1 LNHDA and CDR2 SQIVND (reference sequence). V lost 7 bases to trimming and J lost 6 bases; unmatched junction nucleotides: 7. This CDR3 comprises 14 residues. DNA of the CDR3: TGTGCCAGTACCCCGGACAGGGTATATGAAAAACTGTTTTTT. Protein sequence: CASTPDRVYEKLFF.

This sequence joins TRBV28 and TRBJ2-7; no reliable D call. The CDR3 extends over 15 amino acids. Germline CDR1 reads MDHEN; CDR2 reads SYDVKM. The germline V and J ends were trimmed by 4 bases and 0 bases, with 13 bases remaining between them. CDR3 amino acids: CASSSSRRASYEQYF. The CDR3 bases are TGTGCCAGCAGTTCCTCTCGAAGAGCCTCCTACGAGCAGTACTTC. The whole variable domain, remainder taken from reference TRBV28 and TRBJ2-7, is DVKVTQSSRYLVKRTGEKVFLECVQDMDHENMFWYRQDPGLGLRLIYFSYDVKMKEKGDIPEGYSVSREKKERFSLILESASTNQTSMYLCASSSSRRASYEQYFGPGTRLTVT.

The J gene is TRBJ1-5, the V gene TRBV19, with D maybe TRBD1 (6 bases). V lost 9 bases, J lost 3 bases, and 15 bases lay in between. Germline V gene sequence: CDR1 LNHDA, CDR2 SQIVND (reference sequence). The CDR3 runs to 14 residues. DNA of the CDR3: TGTGCCAGCAAACAGGACAGCTCCAATCAGCCCCAGCATTTT. Its translation is CASKQDSSNQPQHF.

J is TRBJ1-2 and V is TRBV7-9; tentative D call: TRBD1 (6 bases). Between the trimmed V and J ends, which lost 8 bases and 6 bases, there was a span of 16 bases. This CDR3 contains 13 residues. CDR1 is SEHNR, CDR2 FQNEAQ, per germline (reference sequence). The DNA for the CDR3 is TGTGCCAGCGACACAGGGCTACTGGATGGCTACACCTTC. Amino acid sequence: CASDTGLLDGYTF.

The genes are TRBV7-2 and TRBJ2-7; maybe TRBD1 (6 bases). CDR3 length: 14 residues. The V gene's germline CDR1 is SGHTA and CDR2 FQGNSA. Trimming pared 5 bases from V and 2 bases from J, leaving 13 bases between. DNA for the CDR3: TGTGCCAGCAGCCCACAGGGTAGGGCCTACGAGCAGTACTTC. Translation gives CASSPQGRAYEQYF.

The chain has TRBV5-4 and TRBJ2-1; 10 nucleotides agree with TRBD2. Trimming removed 5 bases from V and 4 bases from J; junction bases left unmatched: 12. This CDR3 has 17 amino acids. Per the germline V gene, CDR1 is SGHNT and CDR2 is YYREEE (reference sequence). CDR3: CASSYASGRDFYNEQFF. CDR3 nucleotide sequence: TGTGCCAGCAGTTACGCGAGCGGGAGGGATTTTTACAATGAGCAGTTCTTC. The full variable domain, with the rest looked up from reference TRBV5-4 and TRBJ2-1, is ETGVTQSPTHLIKTRGQQVTLRCSSQSGHNTVSWYQQALGQGPQFIFQYYREEENGRGNFPPRFSGLQFPNYSSELNVNALELDDSALYLCASSYASGRDFYNEQFFGPGTRLTVL.

The rearrangement links TRBV25-1 to TRBJ1-4, with D unclear. V was cut by 3 bases and J by 8 bases, with 13 bases left in between. This CDR3 is built from 14 residues. Germline CDR1 and CDR2: MGHDK and SYGVNS. DNA for the CDR3: TGTGCCAGCAGTGATTACGGGAGCAGGGAAAAACTGTTTTTT. Protein: CASSDYGSREKLFF.

The rearrangement links TRBV6-6 to TRBJ1-4, with 7 bases fitting TRBD1. Germline assignment: CDR1 MNHNY and CDR2 SVGAGI (reference sequence). The CDR3 consists of 13 residues. Trimming took 6 bases from V and 8 from J; bases not matched to a gene: 6. The CDR3 protein is CASSPTGSEKLFF. CDR3 in DNA: TGTGCCAGCAGCCCGACAGGGAGCGAAAAACTGTTTTTT.